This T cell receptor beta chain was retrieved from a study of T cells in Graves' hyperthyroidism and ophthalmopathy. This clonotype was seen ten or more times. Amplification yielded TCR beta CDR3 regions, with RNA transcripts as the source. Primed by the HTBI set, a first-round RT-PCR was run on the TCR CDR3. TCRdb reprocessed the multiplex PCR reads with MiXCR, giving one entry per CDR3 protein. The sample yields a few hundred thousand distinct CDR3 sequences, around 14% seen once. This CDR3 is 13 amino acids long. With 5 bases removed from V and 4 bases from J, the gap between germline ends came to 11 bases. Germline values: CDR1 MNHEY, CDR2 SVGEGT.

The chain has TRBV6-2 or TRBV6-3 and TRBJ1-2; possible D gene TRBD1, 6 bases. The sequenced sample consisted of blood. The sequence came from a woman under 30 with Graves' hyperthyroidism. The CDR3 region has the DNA TGTGCCAGCAGTACACAGGGCTCCTATGGCTACACCTTC. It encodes CASSTQGSYGYTF.